This T cell receptor (beta chain) was observed in a study of neurological immune-mediated disorders. Study-level findings and limits: HTLV-1-associated myelopathy had the most TCR clonal expansion, while multiple sclerosis had the least, a level that fell below healthy controls.

cDNA was made by 5'RACE with 10-nucleotide random UMIs. TCRdb itself ran the 5' RACE reads through MiXCR, one entry per CDR3 protein. The data show roughly 100,000 distinct CDR3 sequences, 11% seen once. Germline CDR1 reads MDHEN; CDR2 reads SYDVKM. V was pared by 7 bases and J by 3 bases, with 6 bases between. This CDR3 has 12 residues. This clonotype occurred many times. Its matching antigen is unknown. Time point specified: longitudinal time-point 3. The chain has TRBV28 and TRBJ2-2; TRBD2 is a possible D gene (5 bases). Sequenced: PBMCs. This TCR was recovered from a female donor with HTLV-1-associated myelopathy (HAM/TSP). The CDR3 is CASMRDTGELFF. For the CDR3, the DNA is TGTGCCAGCATGAGGGACACCGGGGAGCTGTTTTTT.